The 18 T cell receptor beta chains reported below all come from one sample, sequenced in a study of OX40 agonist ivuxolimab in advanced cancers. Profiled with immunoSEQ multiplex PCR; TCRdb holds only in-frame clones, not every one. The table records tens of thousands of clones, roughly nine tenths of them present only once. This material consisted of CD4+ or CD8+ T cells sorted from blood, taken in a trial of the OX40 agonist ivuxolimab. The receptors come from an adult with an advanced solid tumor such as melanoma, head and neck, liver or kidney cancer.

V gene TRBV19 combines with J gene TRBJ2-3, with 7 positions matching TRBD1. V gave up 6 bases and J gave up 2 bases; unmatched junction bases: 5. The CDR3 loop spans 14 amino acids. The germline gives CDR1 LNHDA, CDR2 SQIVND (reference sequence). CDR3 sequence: CASRRDRYTDTQYF. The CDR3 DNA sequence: TGTGCCAGTAGGAGGGACAGATACACAGATACGCAGTATTTT.

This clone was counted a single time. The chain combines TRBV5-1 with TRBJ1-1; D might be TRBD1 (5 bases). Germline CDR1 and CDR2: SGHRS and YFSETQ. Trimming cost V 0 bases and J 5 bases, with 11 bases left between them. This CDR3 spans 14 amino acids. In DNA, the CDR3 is TGCGCCAGCAGCTTGGGCCAGGGTAAAACTGAAGCTTTCTTT. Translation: CASSLGQGKTEAFF.

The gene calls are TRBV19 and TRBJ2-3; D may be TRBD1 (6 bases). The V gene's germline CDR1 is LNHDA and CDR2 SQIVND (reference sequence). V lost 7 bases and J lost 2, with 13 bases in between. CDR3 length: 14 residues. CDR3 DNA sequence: TGTGCCAGTACCCCGACAGGTTCCACAGATACGCAGTATTTT. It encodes CASTPTGSTDTQYF.

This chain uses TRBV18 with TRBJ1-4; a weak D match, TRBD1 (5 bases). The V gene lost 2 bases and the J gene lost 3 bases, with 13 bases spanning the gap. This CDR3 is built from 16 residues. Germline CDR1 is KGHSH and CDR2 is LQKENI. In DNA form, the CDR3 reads TGTGCCAGCTCACCAAATGAGAGGGGAGCTAATGAAAAACTGTTTTTT. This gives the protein CASSPNERGANEKLFF.

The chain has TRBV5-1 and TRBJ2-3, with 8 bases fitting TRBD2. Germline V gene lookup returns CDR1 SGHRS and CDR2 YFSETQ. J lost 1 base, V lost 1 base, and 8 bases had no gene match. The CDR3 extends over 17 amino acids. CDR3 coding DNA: TGCGCCAGCAGCTTGCTTCCGACGGGAGGGGGCACAGATACGCAGTATTTT. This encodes CASSLLPTGGGTDTQYF.

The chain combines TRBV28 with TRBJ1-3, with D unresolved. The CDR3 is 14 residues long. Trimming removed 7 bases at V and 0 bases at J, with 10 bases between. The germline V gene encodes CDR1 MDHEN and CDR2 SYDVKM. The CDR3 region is CASMTAFSGNTIYF. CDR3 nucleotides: TGTGCCAGCATGACCGCTTTCTCTGGAAACACCATATATTTT.

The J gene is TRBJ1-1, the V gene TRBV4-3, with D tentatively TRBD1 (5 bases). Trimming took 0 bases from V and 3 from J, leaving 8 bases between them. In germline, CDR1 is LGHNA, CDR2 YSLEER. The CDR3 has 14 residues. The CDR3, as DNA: TGCGCCAGCAGCCAAGATGGGGGTTACACTGAAGCTTTCTTT. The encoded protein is CASSQDGGYTEAFF.

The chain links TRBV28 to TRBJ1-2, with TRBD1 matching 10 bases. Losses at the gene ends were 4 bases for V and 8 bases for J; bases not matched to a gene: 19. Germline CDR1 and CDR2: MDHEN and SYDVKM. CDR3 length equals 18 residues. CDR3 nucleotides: TGTGCCAGCAGTTCCCCCACCTCAACGGGACAGGGGAGAGTGGGCTACACCTTC. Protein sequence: CASSSPTSTGQGRVGYTF.

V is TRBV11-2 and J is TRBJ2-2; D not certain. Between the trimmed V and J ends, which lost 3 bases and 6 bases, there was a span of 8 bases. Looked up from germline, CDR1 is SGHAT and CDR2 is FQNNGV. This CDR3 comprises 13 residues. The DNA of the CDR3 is TGTGCCAGCAGCTTTGGGTGGGCCGGGGAGCTGTTTTTT. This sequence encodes CASSFGWAGELFF.

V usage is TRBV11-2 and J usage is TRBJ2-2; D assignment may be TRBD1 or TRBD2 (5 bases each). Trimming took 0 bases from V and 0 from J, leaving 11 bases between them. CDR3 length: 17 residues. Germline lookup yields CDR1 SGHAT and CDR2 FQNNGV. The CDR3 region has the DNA TGTGCCAGCAGCTTAGATCGGGGCAGGGCGAACACCGGGGAGCTGTTTTTT. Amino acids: CASSLDRGRANTGELFF.

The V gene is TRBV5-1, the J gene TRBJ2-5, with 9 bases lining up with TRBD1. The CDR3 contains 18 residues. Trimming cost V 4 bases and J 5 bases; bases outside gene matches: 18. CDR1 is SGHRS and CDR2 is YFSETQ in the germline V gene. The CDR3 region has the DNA TGCGCCAGCAGCCTACAGGGGGCGTGGGGCGATACGGGGGAGACCCAGTACTTC. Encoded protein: CASSLQGAWGDTGETQYF.

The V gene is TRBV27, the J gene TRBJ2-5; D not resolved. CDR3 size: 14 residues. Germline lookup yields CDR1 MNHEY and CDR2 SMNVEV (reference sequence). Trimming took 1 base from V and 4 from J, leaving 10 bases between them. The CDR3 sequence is CASSLYGVAETQYF. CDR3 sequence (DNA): TGTGCCAGCAGTTTATATGGGGTTGCAGAGACCCAGTACTTC.

In nucleotides, the CDR3 is TGTGCCAGCTCACAGCAAGACTTGACCTCAGATACGCAGTATTTT. Translation: CASSQQDLTSDTQYF. The rearrangement links TRBV18 to TRBJ2-3; D is ambiguous. The CDR3 spans 15 residues. Germline-derived CDR1 and CDR2 are KGHSH and LQKENI. V was cut by 4 bases and J by 4 bases, with 15 bases left in between.

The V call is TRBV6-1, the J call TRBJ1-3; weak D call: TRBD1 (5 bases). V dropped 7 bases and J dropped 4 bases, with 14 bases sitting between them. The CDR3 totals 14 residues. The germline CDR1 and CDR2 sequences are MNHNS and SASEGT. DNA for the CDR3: TGTGCCAGCATCTCAAGGGGTTGGGGAAACACCATATATTTT. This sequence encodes CASISRGWGNTIYF.

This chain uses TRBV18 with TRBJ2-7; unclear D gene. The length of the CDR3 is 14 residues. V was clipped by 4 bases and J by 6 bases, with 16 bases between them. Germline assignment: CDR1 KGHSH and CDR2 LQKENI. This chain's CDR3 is CASSLESQKREQYF. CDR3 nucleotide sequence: TGTGCCAGCTCACTCGAATCTCAGAAGCGCGAGCAGTACTTC.

CDR3 coding DNA: TGTGCCAGCAAATTGGAAAGATTGGGCAATCAGCCCCAGCATTTT. Its protein product is CASKLERLGNQPQHF. This sequence joins TRBV28 and TRBJ1-5, with D uncertain. CDR3 length equals 15 residues. Germline CDR1 reads MDHEN; CDR2 reads SYDVKM. V lost 7 bases to trimming and J lost 2 bases, with 15 bases between them.

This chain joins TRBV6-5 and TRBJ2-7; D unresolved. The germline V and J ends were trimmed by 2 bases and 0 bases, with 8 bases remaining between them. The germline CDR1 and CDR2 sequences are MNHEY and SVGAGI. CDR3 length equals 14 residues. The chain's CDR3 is CASSYDPSSYEQYF. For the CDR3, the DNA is TGTGCCAGCAGTTACGACCCCAGCTCCTACGAGCAGTACTTC.

CDR3 sequence reads: CASRTDGNTEAFF. CDR3 nucleotide sequence: TGTGCCAGCAGAACGGACGGGAACACTGAAGCTTTCTTT. The chain has TRBV6-4 and TRBJ1-1, with D unclear. Per the germline V gene, CDR1 is MRHNA and CDR2 is SNTAGT. V gave up 6 bases and J gave up 1 base, with 9 bases separating them. CDR3 length equals 13 residues.